This T cell receptor (beta chain) stems from a study of blood T cell repertoires in COVID-19. Overall study: COVID-19 samples, acute and convalescent, were from the United States, Italy and Spain. The cDNA or gDNA used as material had been derived from T cells, B-cell-depleted T cells, or PBMCs.

Original data processing: The authors estimated nucleated cell counts from reference gene primer amplification. Profiled with immunoSEQ multiplex PCR; TCRdb holds only in-frame clones, not every one. V and J calls and clone size come straight from that table; D and trimming were deduced from the DNA. The table lists about 240,000 clones, more than 75% of them singletons, with around an eighth in the top ten. The V end lost 1 base, the J end lost 6 bases, and 22 bases lay between the germline ends. The germline gives CDR1 SEHNR, CDR2 FQNEAQ (reference sequence). The CDR3 runs 19 residues. The rearrangement joins TRBV7-9 to TRBJ1-6; the D gene is possibly TRBD1 (6 bases). The sequenced sample consisted of peripheral blood. The receptor was derived from a woman aged 55-70 years with active or convalescent COVID-19. CDR3 DNA sequence: TGTGCCAGCAGCTTAGGTTCTCTCTTTCCGGGACAAACTAATTCACCCCTCCACTTT. This encodes CASSLGSLFPGQTNSPLHF.